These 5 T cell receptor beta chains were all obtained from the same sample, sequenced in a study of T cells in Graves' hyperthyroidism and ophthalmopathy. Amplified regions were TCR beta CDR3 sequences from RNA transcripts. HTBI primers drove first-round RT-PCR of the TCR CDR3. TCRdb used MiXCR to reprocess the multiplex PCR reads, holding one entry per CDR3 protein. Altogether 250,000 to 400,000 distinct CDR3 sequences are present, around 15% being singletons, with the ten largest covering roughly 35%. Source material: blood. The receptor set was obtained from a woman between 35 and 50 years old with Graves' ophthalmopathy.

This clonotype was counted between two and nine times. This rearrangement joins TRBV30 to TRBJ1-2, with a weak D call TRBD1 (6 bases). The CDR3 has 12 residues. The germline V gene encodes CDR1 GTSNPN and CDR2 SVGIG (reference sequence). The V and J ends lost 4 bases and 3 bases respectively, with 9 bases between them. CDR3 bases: TGTGCCTGGAATACAGGGCACTATGGCTACACCTTC. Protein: CAWNTGHYGYTF.

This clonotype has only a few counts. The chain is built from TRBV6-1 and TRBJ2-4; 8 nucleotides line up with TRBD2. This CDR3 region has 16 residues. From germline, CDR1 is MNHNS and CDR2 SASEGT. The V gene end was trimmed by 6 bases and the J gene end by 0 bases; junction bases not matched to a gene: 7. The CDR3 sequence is CASSQTSGVAKNIQYF. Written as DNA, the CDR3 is TGTGCCAGCAGCCAAACTAGCGGAGTAGCCAAAAACATTCAGTACTTC.

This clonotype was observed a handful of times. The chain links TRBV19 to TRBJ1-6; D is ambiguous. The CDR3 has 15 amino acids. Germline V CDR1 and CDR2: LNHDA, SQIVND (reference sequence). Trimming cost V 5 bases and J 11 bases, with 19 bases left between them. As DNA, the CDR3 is TGTGCCAGTAGTCGATTCGGAGGACGGGGTACACCCCTCCACTTT. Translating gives CASSRFGGRGTPLHF.

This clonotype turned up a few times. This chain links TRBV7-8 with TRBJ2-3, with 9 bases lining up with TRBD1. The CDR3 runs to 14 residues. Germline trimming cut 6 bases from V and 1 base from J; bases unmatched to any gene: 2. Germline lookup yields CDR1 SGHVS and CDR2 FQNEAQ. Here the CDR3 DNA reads TGTGCCAGCAGGGGACAGGGCCGCACAGATACGCAGTATTTT. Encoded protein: CASRGQGRTDTQYF.

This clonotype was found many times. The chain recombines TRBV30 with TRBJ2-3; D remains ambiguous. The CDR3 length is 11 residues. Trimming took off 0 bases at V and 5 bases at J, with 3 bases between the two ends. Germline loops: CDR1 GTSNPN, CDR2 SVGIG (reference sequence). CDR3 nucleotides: TGTGCCTGGAGTGTCGGAGATACGCAGTATTTT. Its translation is CAWSVGDTQYF.